The present T cell receptor (beta chain) was sequenced within a study of shared clonotypes between healthy human individuals. At the level of the study: Those who served as donors were two women and three men between the ages of 18 and 49. General study points: Depth was large, yet rarefaction showed that sorted-subset sequencing was incomplete.

The protocol was immunoSEQ multiplex PCR, while the TCRdb copy is restricted to in-frame clones and leaves out a portion. The profile covers some 2.4 million clones, with 80% to 95% appearing a single time and approximately 0.35% taken by the ten largest. Germline V gene sequence: CDR1 SQVTM, CDR2 ANQGSEA. The CDR3 is 14 amino acids. Unmatched junction bases numbered 8, after V lost 7 bases and J lost 3 bases. This clone was seen a single time. Its target is not known. The V and J genes are TRBV29-1 and TRBJ2-5; 10 nucleotides match TRBD2. The sample taken for sequencing was naive CD4+ T cells from PBMCs. The subset denotes: CD45RA+ positively selected. The sequence was collected from a man in his late teens or twenties in good health. Some clones in this sample may be carry-over from other donors' samples. The CDR3 spells CSAPTSGTEETQYF. The CDR3 DNA reads TGCAGCGCTCCAACTAGCGGGACTGAAGAGACCCAGTACTTC.